These 23 T cell receptor beta chains were all obtained from the same sample, sequenced in a study of CD8 T cells in ankylosing spondylitis. TCRdb re-called the 5' RACE reads through MiXCR, storing one row per CDR3 protein. This sample has around 150,000 distinct CDR3 sequences, with about an eighth found just once. Sequencing was performed on blood, either unsorted or a sorted T cell fraction (not recorded which). These receptor sequences come from a female donor with ankylosing spondylitis or in good health (not recorded which).

CDR3 loop: CASSPLEAPREAFF. CDR3 sequence (DNA): TGTGCCAGCAGCCCCCTGGAAGCGCCCAGGGAAGCTTTCTTT. V gene TRBV5-6 combines with J gene TRBJ1-1, with unresolved D. The CDR3 is 14 residues long. Trimming took 4 bases from V and 8 from J, leaving 18 bases between them. Germline V gives CDR1 SGHDT, CDR2 YYEEEE.

This clonotype has only a few counts. The chain carries TRBV6-5 and TRBJ2-7; the D gene could be TRBD1 or TRBD2 (5 bases each). Germline V CDR1 and CDR2: MNHEY, SVGAGI. V lost 6 bases and J lost 2, with 14 bases in between. CDR3 length: 14 amino acids. CDR3 amino acids: CASSDRDGPYEQYF. CDR3 in DNA: TGTGCCAGCAGCGACCGGGACGGACCCTACGAGCAGTACTTC.

There are many counts of this clonotype. The chain links TRBV5-1 to TRBJ1-2; weak D call: TRBD1 (5 bases). Trimming removed 2 bases at V and 4 bases at J, with 15 bases between. This CDR3 has 15 residues. Per germline, CDR1 SGHRS and CDR2 YFSETQ. For the CDR3, the DNA is TGCGCCAGCAGCTTAGACGGGACGGAGGCCTATGGCTACACCTTC. Its translation is CASSLDGTEAYGYTF.

Notes on this clonotype: A much larger clone lies a single base off, so this may be a read error. This sequence joins TRBV7-9 and TRBJ2-7; D is uncertain. Germline loops: CDR1 SEHNR, CDR2 FQNEAQ (reference sequence). This CDR3 is 16 amino acids long. The V and J ends lost 5 bases and 2 bases respectively, with 19 bases between them. CDR3: CASSPTVSYQTYEQYF. DNA for the CDR3: TGTGCCAGCAGCCCGACCGTGAGCTACCAAACCTACGAGCAGTACTTC.

This clonotype appeared many times. The chain is built from TRBV7-8 and TRBJ2-1, with D unresolved. V lost 7 bases, J lost 0 bases, and 10 bases lay in between. CDR3 length equals 14 residues. Germline V gene data show CDR1 as SGHVS and CDR2 as FQNEAQ. CDR3 amino acids: CASTPQTSYNEQFF. In nucleotides, the CDR3 is TGTGCCAGCACCCCACAGACCTCCTACAATGAGCAGTTCTTC. Complete variable domain (other parts from reference TRBV7-8 and TRBJ2-1): GAGVSQSPRYKVAKRGQDVALRCDPISGHVSLFWYQQALGQGPEFLTYFQNEAQLDKSGLPSDRFFAERPEGSVSTLKIQRTQQEDSAVYLCASTPQTSYNEQFFGPGTRLTVL.

The table lists this clonotype with many counts. The chain joins TRBV5-4 to TRBJ2-7, with D hard to call. Trimming stripped 1 base from V and 6 bases from J, with 5 bases between. Looked up from germline, CDR1 is SGHNT and CDR2 is YYREEE (reference sequence). The CDR3 is 11 residues long. This CDR3 is CASSLSVEQYF. The CDR3 DNA follows: TGTGCCAGCAGCTTGTCGGTCGAGCAGTACTTC.

This clonotype was seen repeatedly, ten times or more. The J gene is TRBJ1-2, the V gene TRBV7-9; D remains ambiguous. The V end lost 11 bases, the J end lost 4 bases, and 11 bases lay between the germline ends. The CDR3 is 11 amino acids. Germline V gene sequence: CDR1 SEHNR, CDR2 FQNEAQ (reference sequence). CDR3 sequence (DNA): TGTGCCGTCGGTATTCTCTATGGCTACACCTTC. Its protein product is CAVGILYGYTF.

This clonotype was seen a handful of times. The chain recombines TRBV6-1 with TRBJ1-5; 11 nucleotides align to TRBD1. The CDR3 has 15 residues. The germline V gene has CDR1 MNHNS and CDR2 SASEGT. The V and J ends lost 6 bases and 9 bases, in that order; junction bases with no gene match: 10. The CDR3 nucleotides read TGTGCCAGCAGCTGGGACAGGGGGGCTTTTTGGCCCCAGCATTTT. Its protein is CASSWDRGAFWPQHF.

This CDR3 reads CASSLGTREQFF. CDR3 in DNA: TGTGCCAGCAGTCTAGGGACCAGGGAGCAGTTCTTC. The gene calls are TRBV11-1 and TRBJ2-1; the D call may be TRBD1 or TRBD2 (5 bases each). The CDR3 runs to 12 residues. V was shortened by 6 bases and J by 10 bases, with 13 bases between the two germline ends. Per germline, CDR1 SGHAT and CDR2 FQDESV (reference sequence).

This clonotype occurred many times. The V call is TRBV5-1, the J call TRBJ2-3; D not certain. The CDR3 covers 12 residues. The germline V gene has CDR1 SGHRS and CDR2 YFSETQ. The V end was cut by 3 bases, the J end by 1 base, with 3 bases between. CDR3 sequence (DNA): TGCGCCAGCAGCTACGGCACAGATACGCAGTATTTT. Translated, it gives CASSYGTDTQYF.

This clonotype appeared many times. The V and J genes are TRBV14 and TRBJ2-2; 10 nucleotides align to TRBD2. The germline V gene encodes CDR1 SGHDN and CDR2 FVKESK. This CDR3 has 15 residues. V lost 8 bases to trimming and J lost 2 bases; unmatched junction nucleotides: 5. CDR3 nucleotides: TGTGCCAGCCCCGAGCGGGAGGGCAACACCGGGGAGCTGTTTTTT. It translates to CASPEREGNTGELFF.

This clonotype came up a few times. The chain combines TRBV6-5 with TRBJ2-1; 7 bases align to TRBD2. The CDR3 is 15 residues long. The germline V gene encodes CDR1 MNHEY and CDR2 SVGAGI. Trimming took 2 bases from V and 10 from J; bases not matched to a gene: 11. CDR3 nucleotides: TGTGCCAGCAGTTACACCGGGACTACGAACCGGGAGCAGTTCTTC. It specifies CASSYTGTTNREQFF.

This clonotype was counted ten times or more. V gene TRBV20-1 combines with J gene TRBJ2-2; TRBD1 is a possible D gene (5 bases). CDR1 is DFQATT, CDR2 SNEGSKA, per germline (reference sequence). V was pared by 0 bases and J by 6 bases, with 11 bases between. The CDR3 has 14 residues. CDR3 protein: CSARDGHRPGELFF. CDR3 sequence (DNA): TGCAGTGCTAGAGATGGACACCGTCCCGGGGAGCTGTTTTTT.

This clonotype has at least ten counts. The rearrangement links TRBV12-3 or TRBV12-4 to TRBJ1-1; 7 bases are shared with TRBD1. The CDR3 is 12 residues long. V was pared by 7 bases and J by 8 bases, with 7 bases of the junction left unmatched. The CDR3 DNA is TGTGCCAGCACCCGTTTACAGGGGGAAGCTTTCTTT. Protein sequence: CASTRLQGEAFF.

This clonotype turned up a few times. Just one base apart from a much larger clone, this may be a read error. The chain is built from TRBV7-6 and TRBJ2-1, with D perhaps TRBD1 (5 bases). V dropped 1 base and J dropped 4 bases, with 5 bases sitting between them. Germline loops: CDR1 SGHVS, CDR2 FNYEAQ. The CDR3 extends over 13 amino acids. The CDR3 DNA reads TGTGCCAGCAGCTTAGACAGGTACAATGAGCAGTTCTTC. Residues: CASSLDRYNEQFF.

Here the CDR3 reads CASRIPNQPQHF. The CDR3 DNA is TGTGCCAGTCGCATCCCAAATCAGCCCCAGCATTTT. The chain uses TRBV19 and TRBJ1-5; the D is unclear. From germline, CDR1 is LNHDA and CDR2 SQIVND (reference sequence). V was cut by 8 bases and J by 4 bases, with 9 bases left in between. The CDR3 has 12 residues.

For this clonotype: The final CDR3 position lacks the conserved phenylalanine or tryptophan, pointing to a likely read error. V and J are TRBV12-3 or TRBV12-4 and TRBJ1-2, with D possibly matching TRBD1 (5 bases). The CDR3 sequence is 12 residues long. Deletions cut 7 bases from V and 8 bases from J, with 14 bases between. CDR3 amino acids: CASTLSRGGYTI. The CDR3 DNA follows: TGTGCCAGCACCCTGAGCCGGGGCGGCTACACCATC.

As to this clonotype: The junction departs from germline at one end; a sequencing error may be responsible. The chain is built from TRBV19 and TRBJ2-1; 8 bases fit TRBD1. CDR1 and CDR2 from the germline V gene are LNHDA and SQIVND (reference sequence). CDR3 length: 15 residues. Here the CDR3 reads CASRIGQGRSGRQFF. CDR3 coding DNA: TGTGCCAGTAGGATAGGACAGGGAAGATCGGGTAGGCAGTTCTTC.

At least ten counts were recorded for this clonotype. This chain uses TRBV27 with TRBJ1-1, with D possibly TRBD1 on 5 matching bases. Germline CDR1 and CDR2: MNHEY and SMNVEV (reference sequence). This CDR3 contains 18 residues. Trimming pared 6 bases from V and 4 bases from J, leaving 27 bases between. The CDR3 loop is CASRTTRYGGGGGTEAFF. CDR3 nucleotides: TGTGCCAGCAGAACAACTCGATACGGGGGTGGGGGTGGCACTGAAGCTTTCTTT.

There are a few counts of this clonotype. The chain joins TRBV7-9 to TRBJ2-7; D might be TRBD1 or TRBD2, each matching 5 bases. The germline CDR1 and CDR2 sequences are SEHNR and FQNEAQ (reference sequence). Between the trimmed V and J ends, which lost 2 bases and 3 bases, there was a span of 8 bases. This CDR3 spans 13 amino acids. As DNA, the CDR3 is TGTGCCAGCAGCTTACAGGGAGACTACGAGCAGTACTTC. It encodes CASSLQGDYEQYF.

This clonotype has a count of ten or more. The chain couples TRBV7-8 to TRBJ1-2; D is perhaps TRBD1 (5 bases). V was clipped by 5 bases and J by 8 bases, with 15 bases between them. CDR3 length: 13 residues. Germline V gives CDR1 SGHVS, CDR2 FQNEAQ. CDR3 coding DNA: TGTGCCAGCAGCCAATTCGGGGCCCAAGGCTACACCTTC. Protein: CASSQFGAQGYTF.

Many counts were recorded for this clonotype. The chain recombines TRBV5-6 with TRBJ1-5, with TRBD1 matching 10 bases. Germline assignment: CDR1 SGHDT and CDR2 YYEEEE. The CDR3 totals 15 residues. V shed 1 base and J 4 bases; nucleotides not matched to a gene: 2. The CDR3 spells CASSLRTGGNQPQHF. As DNA, the CDR3 is TGTGCCAGCAGCTTGCGGACAGGGGGAAATCAGCCCCAGCATTTT.

This clonotype was recorded at least ten times. V and J are TRBV7-9 and TRBJ1-1; 8 nucleotides align to TRBD1. V dropped 5 bases and J dropped 6; count of bases not matched to a gene: 11. The CDR3 contains 15 residues. Germline V lookup: CDR1 SEHNR, CDR2 FQNEAQ (reference sequence). CDR3 sequence (DNA): TGTGCCAGCAGCGCCCGATCTCAGGGGGCGGCTGAAGCTTTCTTT. It codes for CASSARSQGAAEAFF.